A selection of T cell receptor beta chains follows, all from one sample in a study of blood T cell repertoires in COVID-19. Clones were sequenced by immunoSEQ multiplex PCR, and TCRdb holds only the in-frame ones, with some missing. The data contain roughly 260,000 clones, roughly 86% of them seen just once; the ten biggest clones take up around 10%. Source material: peripheral blood. The receptors were sampled from a man aged 35 to 55 who had recovered from COVID-19. Each CDR3 is given with its conserved first and last residue. The D gene is left open where the match is weak. Rows give clone size only sometimes, using once, few, many, or a class for an expanded clone.

>TRBD1|TRBJ2-3|-|13|TRBV24-1
TGTGCCACCTCCGGGACAGACACAGATACGCAGTATTTT
CATSGTDTDTQYF
>-|TRBJ2-3|once|18|TRBV27
TGTGCCAGCAGTCCCCTTCAGGGCCCTAGGCTTAGCACAGATACGCAGTATTTT
CASSPLQGPRLSTDTQYF
>TRBD1|TRBJ2-7|-|14|TRBV6-1
TGTGCCAGCAGTGAAGGGACAGGGGCCTACGAGCAGTACTTC
CASSEGTGAYEQYF
>-|TRBJ1-5|-|15|TRBV6-6
TGTGCCAGCAGTCCGTTCGGGGAAAGCAATCAGCCCCAGCATTTT
CASSPFGESNQPQHF
>-|TRBJ1-2|-|14|TRBV6-5
TGTGCCAGCAGTTACTCGGCGGTTAACTATGGCTACACCTTC
CASSYSAVNYGYTF
>-|TRBJ1-1|-|14|TRBV4-3
TGCGCCAGCAGCCAACTTACAGGGTCCACTGAAGCTTTCTTT
CASSQLTGSTEAFF
>TRBD2|TRBJ2-5|-|17|TRBV3-1/TRBV3-2
TGTGCCAGCAGCCTAGGACTACTAGCGGGGGGGCCCGGGGCCCAGTACTTC
CASSLGLLAGGPGAQYF
>-|TRBJ1-2|-|15|TRBV5-1
TGCGCCAGCAGCCCGACAGAGATCGCCTTTGGTGGCTACACCTTC
CASSPTEIAFGGYTF
>-|TRBJ2-3|-|14|TRBV30
TGTGCCTGGAGGGTTAGGACTAGCACAGATACGCAGTATTTT
CAWRVRTSTDTQYF
>TRBD2|TRBJ2-1|-|15|TRBV2
TGTGCCAGCAGTGAACGGGCTAGCGGATACAATGAGCAGTTCTTC
CASSERASGYNEQFF
>TRBD1|TRBJ1-2|-|14|TRBV28
TGTGCCAGCACCCTCCGGGACAGAAACTATGGCTACACCTTC
CASTLRDRNYGYTF
>TRBD1|TRBJ2-4|-|19|TRBV5-8
TGTGCCAGCAGCTTGGAGGGGGGTACAGGGGGCGCAGGCAAAAACATTCAGTACTTC
CASSLEGGTGGAGKNIQYF
>-|TRBJ2-7|-|12|TRBV6-2/TRBV6-3
TGTGCCAGCAGTCGAAGCGTCTACGAGCAGTACTTC
CASSRSVYEQYF
>TRBD2|TRBJ2-3|once|17|TRBV3-1/TRBV3-2
TGTGCCAGCAGCTCTTGGATGGGTAGCGGGGGCACAGATACGCAGTATTTT
CASSSWMGSGGTDTQYF
>TRBD2|TRBJ2-5|-|15|TRBV4-2
TGTGCCAGCAGCCAGCAGACTAGCGGGCCTAGGACCCAGTACTTC
CASSQQTSGPRTQYF
>-|TRBJ2-7|-|12|TRBV11-1
TGTGCCAGCAGCTCCACAGGATACGAGCAGTACTTC
CASSSTGYEQYF
>-|TRBJ1-4|-|18|TRBV9
TGTGCCAGCAGCTCCCCCGGTGGGCCGTTTGCAACTAATGAAAAACTGTTTTTT
CASSSPGGPFATNEKLFF
>TRBD1|TRBJ2-7|-|16|TRBV7-9
TGTGCCAGCAGCTCCCCTTCGGACAGGGCTGCCTACGAGCAGTACTTC
CASSSPSDRAAYEQYF
>-|TRBJ1-5|once|13|TRBV6-5
TGTGCCAGCAGATCATTCGGGGGGCAGCCCCAGCATTTT
CASRSFGGQPQHF
>TRBD2|TRBJ2-3|-|12|TRBV5-4
TGTGCCAGCGGTCGGGGGGCAGATACGCAGTATTTT
CASGRGADTQYF
>-|TRBJ2-7|-|13|TRBV7-2
TGTGCCAGCAGCTCCCCGTCACACTACGAGCAGTACTTC
CASSSPSHYEQYF
>-|TRBJ2-7|few|15|TRBV7-2
TGTGCCAGCAGCCCCTCGATCGGACAGATCTACGAGCAGTACTTC
CASSPSIGQIYEQYF
>-|TRBJ2-5|-|13|TRBV7-3
TGTGCCAGCAGCTTCGGGGTGGGGGAGACCCAGTACTTC
CASSFGVGETQYF
>TRBD2|TRBJ2-1|-|14|TRBV19
TGTGCCAGTAGTATAGGTGGGAGGGTCAATGAGCAGTTCTTC
CASSIGGRVNEQFF
>TRBD2|TRBJ2-1|-|17|TRBV4-1
TGCGCCAGCAGCCAAGATCCAGCGGGAGTTTCCTACAATGAGCAGTTCTTC
CASSQDPAGVSYNEQFF
>-|TRBJ2-7|-|12|TRBV29-1
TGCAGCGTGCAAATCGGTCCCTACGAGCAGTACTTC
CSVQIGPYEQYF
>-|TRBJ2-1|-|13|TRBV7-2
TGTGCCAGCAGCTTAGATCCTATTAATGAGCAGTTCTTC
CASSLDPINEQFF
>TRBD1|TRBJ2-3|-|16|TRBV10-3
TGTGCCATCAGCCGTGACAGGGGCGCTAGCACAGATACGCAGTATTTT
CAISRDRGASTDTQYF
>TRBD2|TRBJ2-3|-|16|TRBV9
TGTGCCAGCAGCGTAGTGTTGGCGGGAGGCCCAGATACGCAGTATTTT
CASSVVLAGGPDTQYF
>TRBD1|TRBJ1-6|-|16|TRBV2
TGTGCCAGCAGTGTGGACAGGGGTCGCATTAGTTCACCCCTCCACTTT
CASSVDRGRISSPLHF
>TRBD2|TRBJ2-7|-|13|TRBV29-1
TGCAGCGCTCGAATTATAGCGGGGGGAGAGCAGTACTTC
CSARIIAGGEQYF
>-|TRBJ2-2|-|14|TRBV27
TGTGCCAGCAGTGTGACTAGTGTGGCCGGGGAGCTGTTTTTT
CASSVTSVAGELFF
>-|TRBJ2-1|-|16|TRBV7-8
TGTGCCAGCAGCTTAGGGGGGGTCCCGGCCTACAATGAGCAGTTCTTC
CASSLGGVPAYNEQFF
>-|TRBJ2-7|-|15|TRBV6-5
TGTGCCAGCAGTTCCCCGATATTACAGGGAACCGAGCAGTACTTC
CASSSPILQGTEQYF
>-|TRBJ2-2|-|15|TRBV29-1
TGCAGCGTTGGGGACCGGGACTTCCCTAACGGGGAGCTGTTTTTT
CSVGDRDFPNGELFF
>-|TRBJ2-7|-|13|TRBV12-3/TRBV12-4
TGTGCCAGCAGTCCCGGGACAAAGGTCGAGCAGTACTTC
CASSPGTKVEQYF
>TRBD1|TRBJ1-2|many|15|TRBV7-2
TGTGCCAGCACCGCCGGACAGGGGAGAGGATCTGGCTACACCTTC
CASTAGQGRGSGYTF
>-|TRBJ1-3|-|13|TRBV6-5
TGTGCCAGCAGTTACTCTACGGTGGACACCATATATTTT
CASSYSTVDTIYF
>TRBD1|TRBJ1-4|-|16|TRBV27
TGTGCCAGCAGTTTAATTCCGGACAGGGTTAATGAAAAACTGTTTTTT
CASSLIPDRVNEKLFF
>-|TRBJ1-1|once|14|TRBV19
TGTGCCAGTAAACTAAACCGGGACACCTTGGAAGCTTTCTTT
CASKLNRDTLEAFF
>-|TRBJ2-1|-|12|TRBV10-3
TGTGCCATCAGTGATAATAATAATGAGCAGTTCTTC
CAISDNNNEQFF
>TRBD2|TRBJ2-4|-|14|TRBV7-2
TGTGCCAGCAGACCTAGCGGGGCCAAAAACATTCAGTACTTC
CASRPSGAKNIQYF
>-|TRBJ1-2|few|13|TRBV20-1
TGCAGTGCTAGTAACCCCCGCGTTTATGGCTACACCTTC
CSASNPRVYGYTF
>-|TRBJ1-2|-|12|TRBV6-4
TGTGCCAGCAGTGATGTTGCGTATGGCTACACCTTC
CASSDVAYGYTF
>TRBD1|TRBJ1-4|-|14|TRBV7-7
TGTGCCAGCAGTTTAGACAGGGGCTCGGAAAAACTGTTTTTT
CASSLDRGSEKLFF
>TRBD1|TRBJ1-1|-|14|TRBV27
TGTGCCAGCAGTTGGGACAGGGGCGAATCTGAAGCTTTCTTT
CASSWDRGESEAFF
>-|TRBJ1-4|-|15|TRBV10-1
TGCGCCAGCAGTGAGGGGGGGGGCCGGGAGGAAAAACTGTTTTTT
CASSEGGGREEKLFF
>TRBD2|TRBJ2-3|-|15|TRBV4-1
TGCGCCAGCAGCTTACTAGCGGGGCCCACAGATACGCAGTATTTT
CASSLLAGPTDTQYF
>-|TRBJ1-1|-|15|TRBV6-2/TRBV6-3
TGTGCCAGCAGCCCGAATCTGGCAGGGGTGAGTGAAGCTTTCTTT
CASSPNLAGVSEAFF
>-|TRBJ1-2|-|13|TRBV12-3/TRBV12-4
TGTGCCAGCAGTTTATCCGGGGTCGGTGGCTACACCTTC
CASSLSGVGGYTF
>TRBD1|TRBJ2-5|-|15|TRBV4-1
TGCGCCAGCAGCCAAGATGGGACAGGGTGGGAGACCCAGTACTTC
CASSQDGTGWETQYF
>TRBD1|TRBJ2-1|-|15|TRBV27
TGTGCCAGCAGTCTCAGGGGGAGCTCCTACAATGAGCAGTTCTTC
CASSLRGSSYNEQFF
>-|TRBJ2-7|once|17|TRBV21-1
TGTGCCAGCAGCAAAGCGCCGGGCGGGAGGGCCTTCGACGAGCAGTACTTC
CASSKAPGGRAFDEQYF
>TRBD2|TRBJ2-1|-|13|TRBV7-3
TGTGCCAGCAGCTTGGGACTAGCGGATGAGCAGTTCTTC
CASSLGLADEQFF
>-|TRBJ2-5|-|13|TRBV10-3
TGTGCCATCAGTGATGCGTACCAAGAGACCCAGTACTTC
CAISDAYQETQYF
>TRBD2|TRBJ2-1|-|14|TRBV6-5
TGTGCCAGCAGTTCAGCGGGAAGGGGCGATGAGCAGTTCTTC
CASSSAGRGDEQFF